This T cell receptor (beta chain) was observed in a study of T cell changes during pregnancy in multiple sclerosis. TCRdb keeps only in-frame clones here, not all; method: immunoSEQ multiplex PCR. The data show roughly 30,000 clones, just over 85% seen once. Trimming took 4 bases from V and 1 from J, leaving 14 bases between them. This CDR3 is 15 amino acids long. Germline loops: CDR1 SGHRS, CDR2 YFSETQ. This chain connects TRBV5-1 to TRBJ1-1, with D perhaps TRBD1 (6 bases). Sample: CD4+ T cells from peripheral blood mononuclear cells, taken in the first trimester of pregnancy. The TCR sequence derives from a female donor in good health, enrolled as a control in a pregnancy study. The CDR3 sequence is CASSPDADRNTEAFF. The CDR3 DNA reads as TGCGCCAGCAGCCCGGACGCGGACAGGAACACTGAAGCTTTCTTT. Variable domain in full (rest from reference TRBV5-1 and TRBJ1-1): KAGVTQTPRYLIKTRGQQVTLSCSPISGHRSVSWYQQTPGQGLQFLFEYFSETQRNKGNFPGRFSGRQFSNSRSEMNVSTLELGDSALYLCASSPDADRNTEAFFGQGTRLTVV.